These 4 T cell receptor beta chains share one sample of origin, sequenced in a study of blood T cells in healthy people across ages (dated by TCRdb to about 2015). Library construction relied on 5' RACE. The run used an Illumina HiSeq 2500. A second PCR of 7 to 11 cycles was performed with a sample-barcoded 5' primer and a J-beta primer mix. The public reads were quality trimmed at Q25 with fastp and then assembled into clones with MiXCR by TCRdb, keeping productive beta chains. Each CDR3 protein gets just one entry, which takes the most common genes and DNA from the rows behind it. The sample table records some 800,000 distinct CDR3 sequences; approximately 44% of these occur just once. The ten most abundant clones make up roughly 19% of the sample. The specimen sequenced was blood. Source of these receptors: a man aged 60 to 69 in good health.

DNA of the CDR3: TGTGCCAGCAGTTTCGCCTTCCGACGGGGAAACACCGGGGAGCTGTTTTTT. Amino acids: CASSFAFRRGNTGELFF. V and J are TRBV12-3 or TRBV12-4 and TRBJ2-2, with D possibly matching TRBD2 (5 bases). The V and J ends lost 3 bases and 2 bases respectively, with 16 bases between them. The CDR3 is 17 residues long.

The chain uses TRBV18 and TRBJ2-1; 7 nucleotides line up with TRBD1. With 3 bases clipped from V and 9 bases from J, the junction kept 11 bases outside the gene matches. Germline CDR1 KGHSH, CDR2 LQKENI. The CDR3 consists of 15 residues. The CDR3 sequence is CASSPALTGAGEQFF. Here the CDR3 DNA reads TGTGCCAGCTCACCGGCGCTCACAGGGGCCGGTGAGCAGTTCTTC.

The chain joins TRBV5-1 to TRBJ2-7, with 9 bases that match TRBD2. CDR3 length: 14 residues. With 7 bases clipped from V and 6 bases from J, the junction kept 11 bases outside the gene matches. The germline gives CDR1 SGHRS, CDR2 YFSETQ. CDR3 sequence reads: CASEAGGVGSEQYF. Here the CDR3 DNA reads TGCGCCAGCGAAGCGGGGGGCGTAGGGTCCGAGCAGTACTTC.

The rearrangement uses TRBV20-1 and TRBJ2-3; 11 positions match TRBD2. The CDR3 has 14 amino acids. V shed 5 bases, J shed 3 bases, and the junction held 4 bases outside the gene matches. CDR1 is DFQATT, CDR2 SNEGSKA, per germline (reference sequence). In DNA, the CDR3 is TGCAGTGCTGGTAGCGGGGGGGCGACAGATACGCAGTATTTT. Translating it yields CSAGSGGATDTQYF.